The source of this T cell receptor beta chain is a study of OX40 agonist ivuxolimab in advanced cancers. TCRdb keeps only in-frame clones here, not all; method: immunoSEQ multiplex PCR. This table holds around 34,000 clones, approximately 90% found once. This CDR3 is built from 15 residues. The ends lost 2 bases at V and 3 bases at J; junction bases unmatched: 7. The germline V gene encodes CDR1 MNHNS and CDR2 SASEGT. The specimen comprised CD4+ or CD8+ T cells sorted from blood, sampled in a trial of the OX40 agonist ivuxolimab. This clonotype was obtained from an adult with an advanced solid tumor such as melanoma, head and neck, liver or kidney cancer. The rearrangement uses TRBV6-1 and TRBJ2-7, with 7 bases identical to TRBD1. The CDR3 sequence: CASSEWGTDYYEQYF. The CDR3 DNA sequence: TGTGCCAGCAGTGAATGGGGGACAGATTACTACGAGCAGTACTTC.